This T cell receptor (beta chain) is drawn from a study of blood T cell repertoires in COVID-19. As for the study in general: COVID-19 samples, acute and convalescent, were from the United States, Italy and Spain. PBMCs, B-cell-depleted T cells, or T cells provided the cDNA or gDNA that made up the material.

Germline CDR1 LGHDT, CDR2 YNNKEL (reference sequence). V was trimmed by 3 bases and J by 6 bases, leaving 5 bases between them. This CDR3 has 11 residues. Per the study methods: Reference gene primer amplification in the assay estimated nucleated cell counts. Profiled with immunoSEQ multiplex PCR; TCRdb holds only in-frame clones, not every one. Clone size and V and J calls were adopted from that table, with D and trimming inferred from the DNA. The sample lists tens of thousands of clones, approximately 89% occurring once. Sequencing was done on a sample of peripheral blood. V gene TRBV3-1 (or the pseudogene TRBV3-2) combines with J gene TRBJ1-2; no clear D gene. This clonotype was sampled from an elderly woman with acute or convalescent COVID-19. The CDR3 loop is CASSHPDGYTF. For the CDR3, the DNA is TGTGCCAGCAGCCACCCGGATGGCTACACCTTC.